Following are 13 T cell receptor beta chains from one sample sequenced in a study of technical replicates of blood from several donors. The protocol was immunoSEQ multiplex PCR, while the TCRdb copy is restricted to in-frame clones and leaves out a portion. The sample gives approximately 76,000 clones, about 86% of which show up once; about 5.1% is in the top ten. What was sequenced was PBMCs. These TCRs come from a human donor in good health. Some clones in this sample may be carry-over from other donors' samples.

The chain employs TRBV6-1 and TRBJ1-2; no clear D gene. V shed 2 bases and J shed 5 bases, with 6 bases lying between them. Germline-derived CDR1 and CDR2 are MNHNS and SASEGT. The CDR3 loop spans 12 amino acids. The DNA for the CDR3 is TGTGCCAGCAGTGAACGGACTTATGGCTACACCTTC. Translated, it gives CASSERTYGYTF.

The chain recombines TRBV5-1 with TRBJ2-1; tentatively, D is TRBD2 (5 bases). Trimming took 0 bases from V and 12 from J, leaving 7 bases between them. The V gene's germline CDR1 is SGHRS and CDR2 YFSETQ. CDR3 length: 11 amino acids. As DNA, the CDR3 is TGCGCCAGCAGCTTGGAAGCGGTGCAGTTCTTC. It encodes CASSLEAVQFF.

This clone was counted a few times. The rearrangement uses TRBV7-2 and TRBJ1-1; 9 nucleotides align to TRBD1. Per germline, CDR1 SGHTA and CDR2 FQGNSA. V lost 6 bases, J lost 5 bases, and 13 bases stayed unmatched. There are 16 residues in the CDR3. For the CDR3, the DNA is TGTGCCAGCAGGGCTCTAGGGACAGGGCTTGGGACTGAAGCTTTCTTT. Protein sequence: CASRALGTGLGTEAFF.

V and J are TRBV6-6 and TRBJ2-2; 9 bases are a match to TRBD2. Germline lookup yields CDR1 MNHNY and CDR2 SVGAGI (reference sequence). The CDR3 totals 15 residues. J lost 2 bases, V lost 6 bases, and 4 bases had no gene match. The DNA of the CDR3 is TGTGCCAGCAGGGGGACTAGCAAAAACACCGGGGAGCTGTTTTTT. Protein sequence: CASRGTSKNTGELFF.

The gene calls are TRBV4-3 and TRBJ1-6, with D hard to call. The CDR3 contains 13 residues. V was trimmed by 1 base and J by 7 bases, leaving 5 bases between them. Germline lookup yields CDR1 LGHNA and CDR2 YSLEER. CDR3 sequence: CASSQAGNSPLHF. In DNA, the CDR3 is TGCGCCAGCAGCCAAGCGGGAAATTCACCCCTCCACTTT.

Comments on this clone: Other DNA sequences in this sample translate to the same CDR3. The rearrangement joins TRBV7-9 to TRBJ2-2; D not certain. V lost 5 bases and J 3 bases, leaving 4 bases between the germline ends. CDR3 size: 12 residues. CDR1 and CDR2 from the germline V gene are SEHNR and FQNEAQ (reference sequence). CDR3 residues: CASSTYTGELFF. The DNA for the CDR3 is TGTGCCAGCAGCACTTACACCGGGGAGCTGTTTTTT.

V and J are TRBV6-5 and TRBJ2-1; TRBD2 aligns across 9 bases. The CDR3 spans 15 residues. CDR1 is MNHEY, CDR2 SVGAGI, per germline. V was clipped by 4 bases and J by 3 bases; unmatched bases: 4. CDR3 nucleotides: TGTGCCAGCAGTTTCCATAGCGGGAGCTACAATGAGCAGTTCTTC. Translation: CASSFHSGSYNEQFF.

This clone showed up just a few times. The chain couples TRBV9 to TRBJ1-2, with TRBD1 matching 11 bases. This CDR3 has 13 amino acids. The germline gives CDR1 SGDLS, CDR2 YYNGEE. Trimming cost V 5 bases and J 8 bases; bases outside gene matches: 5. CDR3 region: CASRGQGVAGYTF. CDR3 in DNA: TGTGCCAGCAGGGGACAGGGGGTGGCAGGCTACACCTTC.

The chain uses TRBV6-4 and TRBJ1-6; 9 nucleotides agree with TRBD1. With V trimmed by 0 bases and J by 4 bases, 7 bases remained unmatched. Germline V lookup: CDR1 MRHNA, CDR2 SNTAGT. The CDR3 covers 18 residues. The DNA for the CDR3 is TGTGCCAGCAGTGACTCCGGAAGGGACAGGGATTATAATTCACCCCTCCACTTT. It specifies CASSDSGRDRDYNSPLHF.

J is TRBJ2-5 and V is TRBV11-2; D is unclear. Germline-derived CDR1 and CDR2 are SGHAT and FQNNGV. The CDR3 is made up of 15 amino acids. The V end was cut by 1 base, the J end by 4 bases, with 13 bases between. CDR3 protein: CASSLVVGESETQYF. As DNA, the CDR3 is TGTGCCAGCAGCTTAGTAGTCGGAGAGTCAGAGACCCAGTACTTC.

This sequence joins TRBV7-9 and TRBJ1-5, with 7 positions matching TRBD1. V lost 3 bases to trimming and J lost 5 bases; unmatched junction nucleotides: 1. CDR3 length: 13 amino acids. Germline V gives CDR1 SEHNR, CDR2 FQNEAQ (reference sequence). Here the CDR3 reads CASSFQGDQPQHF. The CDR3 DNA reads as TGTGCCAGCAGCTTCCAGGGGGATCAGCCCCAGCATTTT.

The genes are TRBV27 and TRBJ1-2, with D possibly being TRBD1 (5 bases). The V gene lost 2 bases and the J gene lost 4 bases, with 17 bases spanning the gap. Looked up from germline, CDR1 is MNHEY and CDR2 is SMNVEV (reference sequence). The CDR3 is made up of 16 amino acids. CDR3 region: CASSLLGLRFPYGYTF. CDR3 bases: TGTGCCAGCAGTTTACTGGGGCTCCGGTTCCCCTATGGCTACACCTTC.

Note on this clone: Other DNA sequences in this sample translate to the same CDR3. The chain joins TRBV9 to TRBJ1-4; 8 bases match TRBD1. CDR1 and CDR2 (germline): SGDLS, YYNGEE. V was clipped by 2 bases and J by 5 bases; unmatched bases: 5. The CDR3 sequence is 15 residues long. The CDR3 DNA follows: TGTGCCAGCAGCGTTGGGGGGACAGGAAATGAAAAACTGTTTTTT. It encodes CASSVGGTGNEKLFF. The entire variable domain, with the rest obtained from reference TRBV9 and TRBJ1-4, is as follows: DSGVTQTPKHLITATGQRVTLRCSPRSGDLSVYWYQQSLDQGLQFLIQYYNGEERAKGNILERFSAQQFPDLHSELNLSSLELGDSALYFCASSVGGTGNEKLFFGSGTQLSVL.